This is a list of T cell receptor beta chains from one sample in a study. TCRdb processed the 5' RACE reads anew with MiXCR; each CDR3 protein has one entry. Among approximately 42,000 distinct CDR3 sequences listed, roughly 27% were seen once. The sample taken for sequencing was memory CD4+ T cells sorted from a lymph node. These receptors were collected from a female donor with breast cancer. The CDR3 runs from the conserved cysteine through the conserved F or W. The D gene is left open where the match is weak. A clone size is listed for some rows: how often the clone was seen (once, few, many), or a class if it is expanded.

size	V	J	D	CDR3	DNA
-	TRBV20-1	TRBJ2-2	-	CSARGRQNTGELFF	TGCAGTGCTAGAGGGAGACAGAACACCGGGGAGCTGTTTTTT
-	TRBV5-5	TRBJ2-5	-	CASSQDRKETQYF	TGTGCCAGCAGCCAGGACAGAAAAGAGACCCAGTACTTC
-	TRBV6-1	TRBJ1-2	-	CASRSTDYGYTF	TGTGCCAGCAGGAGTACAGACTATGGCTACACCTTC
few	TRBV7-8	TRBJ2-3	TRBD2	CASSLGARREGDTQYF	TGTGCCAGCAGCTTGGGGGCTCGGCGGGAGGGAGATACGCAGTATTTT
few	TRBV6-6	TRBJ2-7	-	CASRGDMTYEQYF	TGTGCCAGCAGAGGGGACATGACCTACGAGCAGTACTTC
once	TRBV29-1	TRBJ1-2	-	CSEGTGNGYTF	TGCAGCGAGGGCACAGGGAATGGCTACACCTTC
-	TRBV7-3	TRBJ2-2	TRBD1	CASSSRGTGGPGGELFF	TGTGCCAGCAGCTCCCGTGGGACAGGGGGACCGGGGGGGGAGCTGTTTTTT
few	TRBV6-1	TRBJ1-5	-	CASSDWIRDIAQAQHF	TGTGCCAGCAGTGACTGGATCCGGGACATAGCCCAGGCCCAGCATTTT
once	TRBV4-2	TRBJ1-2	-	CASSPRGTNYGYTF	TGTGCCAGCAGCCCGCGGGGGACTAACTATGGCTACACCTTC
few	TRBV7-3	TRBJ2-7	TRBD2	CASSLLTGGKQYF	TGTGCCAGCAGCTTATTGACGGGAGGGAAGCAGTACTTC
-	TRBV2	TRBJ2-4	TRBD2	CASSDLSGSWGAKNIQYF	TGTGCCAGCAGTGATCTTAGCGGGAGCTGGGGGGCCAAAAACATTCAGTACTTC
few	TRBV10-3	TRBJ2-1	-	CAIGGQYNEQFF	TGTGCCATCGGAGGACAGTACAATGAGCAGTTCTTC
many	TRBV7-2	TRBJ2-5	-	CASSYGTQKTQYF	TGTGCCAGCAGCTACGGGACTCAGAAGACCCAGTACTTC
-	TRBV5-1	TRBJ1-1	TRBD1	CASSLMTGMNTEAFF	TGCGCCAGCAGCTTGATGACAGGGATGAACACTGAAGCTTTCTTT
-	TRBV20-1	TRBJ1-2	TRBD1	CSPWTGGDYGYTF	TGCAGTCCATGGACAGGGGGCGACTATGGCTACACCTTC
-	TRBV12-3/TRBV12-4	TRBJ2-7	TRBD1	CASSLGQGPYVQYF	TGTGCCAGCAGCCTGGGACAGGGTCCGTACGTGCAGTACTTC
-	TRBV12-3/TRBV12-4	TRBJ2-2	TRBD2	CASSLGTSVNTGELFF	TGTGCCAGCAGTTTAGGGACTAGCGTTAACACCGGGGAGCTGTTTTTT
-	TRBV12-3/TRBV12-4	TRBJ1-2	-	CASRLDAGPNYGYTF	TGTGCCAGCAGACTGGATGCGGGGCCTAACTATGGCTACACCTTC
few	TRBV4-1	TRBJ2-3	-	CASSQGFLDTQYF	TGCGCCAGCAGCCAAGGGTTTTTGGATACGCAGTATTTT
-	TRBV29-1	TRBJ2-5	-	CSSEGGPWETQYF	TGCAGCTCCGAGGGGGGGCCCTGGGAGACCCAGTACTTC
-	TRBV29-1	TRBJ1-2	TRBD1	CSVAGDRGNDGYTF	TGCAGCGTTGCGGGGGACAGGGGAAATGATGGCTACACCTTC
-	TRBV6-5	TRBJ1-1	-	CASSYMGATEAFF	TGTGCCAGCAGTTACATGGGGGCCACTGAAGCTTTCTTT
-	TRBV20-1	TRBJ2-2	-	CSARDQRQGGTGELFF	TGCAGTGCTAGAGATCAACGACAGGGAGGCACCGGGGAGCTGTTTTTT
-	TRBV9	TRBJ2-3	TRBD2	CASSTAPAGVGADTQYF	TGTGCCAGCAGCACCGCCCCAGCGGGAGTGGGGGCAGATACGCAGTATTTT
few	TRBV20-1	TRBJ2-7	TRBD2	CSASPGLGEQYF	TGCAGTGCTTCCCCGGGACTAGGGGAGCAGTACTTC
once	TRBV7-2	TRBJ1-5	-	CASSSDRNQPQHF	TGTGCCAGCAGCTCCGACAGGAATCAGCCCCAGCATTTT
-	TRBV4-3	TRBJ2-5	-	CASSQDLQDQETRYF	TGCGCCAGCAGCCAAGATCTACAGGACCAAGAGACCCGGTACTTC
-	TRBV24-1	TRBJ1-2	-	CATSDLRGGYTF	TGTGCCACCAGTGATTTGAGGGGTGGCTACACCTTC
-	TRBV7-8	TRBJ2-7	TRBD2	CASSLAMPSGGYEQYF	TGTGCCAGCAGCTTAGCGATGCCTAGCGGAGGCTACGAGCAGTACTTC
few	TRBV4-2	TRBJ2-3	-	CASSQNSGSGTDTQYF	TGTGCCAGCAGCCAAAACTCCGGGAGTGGAACAGATACGCAGTATTTT
few	TRBV6-4	TRBJ2-3	-	CASSDGVGADTQYF	TGTGCCAGCAGTGATGGGGTTGGCGCAGATACGCAGTATTTT
many	TRBV20-1	TRBJ2-7	TRBD2	CSARLAGYEQYF	TGCAGTGCTAGACTAGCGGGGTACGAGCAGTACTTC
-	TRBV4-2	TRBJ1-4	-	CASSQDGGRNEKLFF	TGTGCCAGCAGCCAAGATGGGGGACGGAATGAAAAACTGTTTTTT
few	TRBV7-2	TRBJ1-2	-	CASSLAGSRWGYTF	TGTGCCAGCAGCTTAGCGGGGAGCCGCTGGGGCTACACCTTC
-	TRBV9	TRBJ2-7	TRBD2	CASSVGTSGAYEQYF	TGTGCCAGCAGCGTAGGGACTAGCGGGGCGTACGAGCAGTACTTC
-	TRBV28	TRBJ2-2	TRBD2	CASSFSPGGPVGELFF	TGTGCCAGCAGTTTCTCACCGGGAGGGCCGGTCGGGGAGCTGTTTTTT
many	TRBV20-1	TRBJ1-2	TRBD1	CSAETGRKDYGYTF	TGCAGTGCGGAGACAGGGAGAAAGGACTATGGCTACACCTTC
few	TRBV30	TRBJ2-7	-	CAWGPGSYEQYF	TGTGCCTGGGGGCCAGGGTCCTACGAGCAGTACTTC
few	TRBV27	TRBJ2-5	-	CASSLSREETQYF	TGTGCCAGCAGTTTATCTAGGGAAGAGACCCAGTACTTC
few	TRBV5-1	TRBJ2-7	TRBD2	CASRQRTSISYEQYF	TGCGCCAGCAGACAAAGGACTAGTATCTCCTACGAGCAGTACTTC
-	TRBV20-1	TRBJ2-1	-	CSPSGSSYNEQFF	TGCAGTCCGAGCGGAAGCTCCTACAATGAGCAGTTCTTC
-	TRBV6-2/TRBV6-3	TRBJ2-1	TRBD2	CASSRTSGTNEQFF	TGTGCCAGCAGTCGGACTAGCGGGACCAATGAGCAGTTCTTC
few	TRBV5-5	TRBJ1-2	-	CASSLNVQAYGYTF	TGTGCCAGCAGCTTGAACGTACAGGCCTATGGCTACACCTTC
-	TRBV7-2	TRBJ2-3	TRBD2	CASSSRLAGVTDTQYF	TGTGCCAGCAGCTCCCGACTAGCGGGAGTCACAGATACGCAGTATTTT
many	TRBV10-1	TRBJ2-5	-	CASSSVQGETQYF	TGCGCCAGCAGTTCGGTGCAGGGCGAGACCCAGTACTTC
few	TRBV5-1	TRBJ2-5	-	CASSLDSTVTETQYF	TGCGCCAGCAGCTTGGATTCTACAGTGACAGAGACCCAGTACTTC
few	TRBV28	TRBJ2-7	-	CASSSTGLSYEQYF	TGTGCCAGCAGCTCCACAGGGTTGAGCTACGAGCAGTACTTC
-	TRBV7-6	TRBJ1-2	TRBD1	CASSLISGGGYTF	TGTGCCAGCAGCTTGATTTCAGGGGGTGGCTACACCTTC
-	TRBV5-1	TRBJ1-1	TRBD1	CASSLAFRGAEAFF	TGCGCCAGCAGCTTGGCTTTCAGGGGGGCGGAAGCTTTCTTT
-	TRBV20-1	TRBJ2-5	-	CSASGPGLQETQYF	TGCAGTGCTAGTGGCCCGGGACTGCAAGAGACCCAGTACTTC
many	TRBV5-1	TRBJ2-4	-	CASSLRATGDIQYF	TGCGCCAGCAGCTTGAGGGCTACGGGGGACATTCAGTACTTC
-	TRBV5-5	TRBJ2-7	-	CASSYSYEQYF	TGTGCCAGCAGCTACTCCTACGAGCAGTACTTC
few	TRBV29-1	TRBJ1-2	-	CSVDREVGGGYTF	TGCAGCGTTGATAGGGAAGTTGGAGGGGGCTACACCTTC
few	TRBV20-1	TRBJ2-3	-	CSASWGDTQYF	TGCAGTGCTTCATGGGGAGATACGCAGTATTTT
few	TRBV7-9	TRBJ1-1	-	CASSLQGETEAFF	TGTGCCAGCAGCTTACAGGGTGAGACTGAAGCTTTCTTT
-	TRBV4-3	TRBJ2-5	-	CASSLGAEGGEQETQYF	TGCGCCAGCAGCTTAGGGGCCGAAGGCGGGGAGCAAGAGACCCAGTACTTC
-	TRBV20-1	TRBJ2-1	-	CSARVFGGHYYNEQFF	TGCAGTGCTAGAGTTTTTGGGGGCCACTACTACAATGAGCAGTTCTTC
many	TRBV27	TRBJ2-3	TRBD2	CASSVLTSGRAADTQYF	TGTGCCAGCAGTGTTTTGACTAGCGGGAGGGCCGCAGATACGCAGTATTTT